This TCR beta chain stems from a study of beta chain features in type 1 diabetes. CD45RO/CCR7/CD25/CD127/CD95/CD27 staining was used to isolate CD4+ naive, central memory, regulatory and stem cell-like memory cells by sorting. Purity exceeding 95% was reached by all sorted populations. This CDR3 has 12 residues. V lost 9 bases, J lost 5 bases, and 11 bases lay in between. From germline, CDR1 is LNHDA and CDR2 SQIVND (reference sequence). All of the isolated RNA was reverse transcribed, so expressed TCRB transcripts were sequenced. The data were produced by immunoSEQ multiplex PCR, yet TCRdb's version contains in-frame clones alone and is incomplete. The table lists around 120,000 clones, 15% to 20% of them singletons, with 2.6% in the top ten. Points from the study as a whole: Resolution of whether HLA type affects TCRB rearrangement was not achieved here. Moderately but significantly shorter TCRB CDR3s were found in Type 1 diabetes patients in all four CD4+ subsets.

A note on this clone: The antigen remains undetermined.

The source of this sequence is a young man with type 1 diabetes. The sequenced material came from central memory CD4+ T cells from blood. The chain uses TRBV19 and TRBJ1-5; D gene uncertain. The chain's CDR3 is CASCRWDQPQHF. CDR3 in DNA: TGTGCCAGCTGCAGGTGGGATCAGCCCCAGCATTTT.